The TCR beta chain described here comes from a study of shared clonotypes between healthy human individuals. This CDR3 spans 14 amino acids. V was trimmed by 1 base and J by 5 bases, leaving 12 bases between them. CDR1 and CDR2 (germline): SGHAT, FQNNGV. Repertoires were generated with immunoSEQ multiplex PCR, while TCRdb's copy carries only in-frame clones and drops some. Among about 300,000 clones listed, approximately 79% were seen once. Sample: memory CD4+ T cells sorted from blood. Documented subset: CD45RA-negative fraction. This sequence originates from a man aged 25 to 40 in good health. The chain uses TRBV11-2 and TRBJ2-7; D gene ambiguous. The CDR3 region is CASSLVFAYDEQYF. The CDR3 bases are TGTGCCAGCAGCTTAGTTTTTGCATACGACGAGCAGTACTTC.